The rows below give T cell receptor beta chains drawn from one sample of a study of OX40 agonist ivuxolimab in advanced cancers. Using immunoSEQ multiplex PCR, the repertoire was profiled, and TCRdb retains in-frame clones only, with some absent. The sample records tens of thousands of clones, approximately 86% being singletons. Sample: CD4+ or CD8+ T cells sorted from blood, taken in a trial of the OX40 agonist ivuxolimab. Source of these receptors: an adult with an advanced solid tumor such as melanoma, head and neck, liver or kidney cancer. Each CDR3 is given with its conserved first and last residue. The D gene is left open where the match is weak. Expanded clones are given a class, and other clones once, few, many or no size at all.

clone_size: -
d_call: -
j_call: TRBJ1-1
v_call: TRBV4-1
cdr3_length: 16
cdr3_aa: CASSQDTGRVKLGAFF

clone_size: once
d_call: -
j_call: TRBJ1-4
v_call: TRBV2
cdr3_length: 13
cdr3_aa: CASSDRGNEKLFF

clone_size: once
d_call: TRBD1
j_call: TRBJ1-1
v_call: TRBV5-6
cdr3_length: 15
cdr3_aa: CASSKTSGTGGTAFF

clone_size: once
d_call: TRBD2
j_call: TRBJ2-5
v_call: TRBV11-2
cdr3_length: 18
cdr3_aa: CASSLYGRLSNFQETQYF

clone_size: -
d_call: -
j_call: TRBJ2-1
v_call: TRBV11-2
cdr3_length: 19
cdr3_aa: CASSLGFWTRGSTGNEQFF

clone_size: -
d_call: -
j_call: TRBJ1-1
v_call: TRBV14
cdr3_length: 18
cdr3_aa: CASRRLLSPWGTGTEAFF

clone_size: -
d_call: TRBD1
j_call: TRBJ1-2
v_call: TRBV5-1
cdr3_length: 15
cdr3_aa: CASSPPTGTNYGYTF

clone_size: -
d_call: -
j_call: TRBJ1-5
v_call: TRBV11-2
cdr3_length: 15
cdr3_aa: CASSLAPQVGQPQHF

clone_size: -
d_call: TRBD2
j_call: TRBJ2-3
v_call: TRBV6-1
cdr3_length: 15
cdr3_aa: CASSGTSGGTDTQYF

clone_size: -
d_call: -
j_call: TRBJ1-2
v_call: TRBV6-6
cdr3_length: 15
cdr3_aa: CASSYSIVANYGYTF

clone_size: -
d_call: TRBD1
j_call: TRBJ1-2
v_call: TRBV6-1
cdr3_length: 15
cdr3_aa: CASSEPGQLNYGYTF

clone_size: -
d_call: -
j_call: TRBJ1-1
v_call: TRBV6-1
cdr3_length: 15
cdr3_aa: CASSAGNSDLREAFF

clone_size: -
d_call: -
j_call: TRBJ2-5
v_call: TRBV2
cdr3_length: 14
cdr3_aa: CASSAGGVQETQYF

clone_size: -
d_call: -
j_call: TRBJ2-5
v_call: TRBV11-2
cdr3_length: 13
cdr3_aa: CASSLSVPETQYF

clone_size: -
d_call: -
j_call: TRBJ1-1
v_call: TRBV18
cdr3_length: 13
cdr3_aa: CASSQQVNTEAFF

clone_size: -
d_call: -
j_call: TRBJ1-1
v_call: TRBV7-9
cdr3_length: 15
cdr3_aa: CASSPPGLRGTEAFF

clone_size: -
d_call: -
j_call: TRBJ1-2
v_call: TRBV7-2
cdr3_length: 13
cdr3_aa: CASSLQQGRGYTF

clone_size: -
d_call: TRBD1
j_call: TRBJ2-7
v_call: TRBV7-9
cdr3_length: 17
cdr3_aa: CASSPPGQGVRPYEQYF

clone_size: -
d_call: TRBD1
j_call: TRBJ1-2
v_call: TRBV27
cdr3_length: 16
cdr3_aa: CASSDPRGQDPYGYTF

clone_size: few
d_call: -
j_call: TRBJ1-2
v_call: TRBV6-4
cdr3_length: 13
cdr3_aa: CASSDSSLYGYTF

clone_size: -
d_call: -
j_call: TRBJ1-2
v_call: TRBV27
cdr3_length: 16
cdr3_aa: CASSPQGGGILGGYTF

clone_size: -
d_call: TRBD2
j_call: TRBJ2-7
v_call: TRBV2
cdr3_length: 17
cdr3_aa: CASSGGGRVKGSYEQYF

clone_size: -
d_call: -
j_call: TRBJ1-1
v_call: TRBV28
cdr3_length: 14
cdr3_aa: CASGHGGVGTEAFF

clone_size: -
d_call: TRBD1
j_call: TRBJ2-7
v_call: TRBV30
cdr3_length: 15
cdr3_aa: CAWGSGQLFSYEQYF

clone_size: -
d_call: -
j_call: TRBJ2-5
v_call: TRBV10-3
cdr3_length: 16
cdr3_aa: CAISAGPQLGWETQYF

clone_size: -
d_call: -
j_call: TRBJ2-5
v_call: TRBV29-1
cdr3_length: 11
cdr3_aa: CSVARYETQYF

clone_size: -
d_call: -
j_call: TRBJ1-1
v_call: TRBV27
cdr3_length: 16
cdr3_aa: CASSPTGYQTSTEAFF

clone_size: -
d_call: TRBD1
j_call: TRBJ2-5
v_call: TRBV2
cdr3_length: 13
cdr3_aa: CASTGGQVETQYF

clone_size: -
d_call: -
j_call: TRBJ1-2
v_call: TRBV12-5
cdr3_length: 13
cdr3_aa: CASGLVGPYGYTF

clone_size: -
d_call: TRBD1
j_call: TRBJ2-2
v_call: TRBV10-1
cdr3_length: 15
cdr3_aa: CASSSGQGGTGELFF

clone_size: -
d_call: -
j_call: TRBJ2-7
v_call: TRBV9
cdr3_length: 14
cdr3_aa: CASSVIDIPYEQYF

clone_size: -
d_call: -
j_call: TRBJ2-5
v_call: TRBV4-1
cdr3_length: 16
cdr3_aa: CASSQDIACLQETQYF

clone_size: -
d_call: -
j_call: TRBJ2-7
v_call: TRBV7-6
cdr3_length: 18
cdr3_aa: CASSAQSDSLNGPYEQYF

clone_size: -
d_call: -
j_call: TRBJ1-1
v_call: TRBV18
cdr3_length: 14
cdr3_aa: CASSRDRMNTEAFF

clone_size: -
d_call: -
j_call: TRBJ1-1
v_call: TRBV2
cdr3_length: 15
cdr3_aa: CASRGPGQKNTEAFF

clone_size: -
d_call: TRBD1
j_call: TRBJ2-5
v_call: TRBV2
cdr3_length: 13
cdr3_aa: CASGKTGSETQYF

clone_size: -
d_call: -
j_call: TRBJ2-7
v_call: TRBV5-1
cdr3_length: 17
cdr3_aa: CASSLGVGMRASHEQYF

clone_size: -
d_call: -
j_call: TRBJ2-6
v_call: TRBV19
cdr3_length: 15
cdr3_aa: CASATGSSGANVLTF

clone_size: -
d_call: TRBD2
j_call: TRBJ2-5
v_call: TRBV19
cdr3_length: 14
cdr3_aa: CASKASGRQETQYF

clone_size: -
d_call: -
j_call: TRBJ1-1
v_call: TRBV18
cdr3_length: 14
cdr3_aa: CASSPIFMNTEAFF